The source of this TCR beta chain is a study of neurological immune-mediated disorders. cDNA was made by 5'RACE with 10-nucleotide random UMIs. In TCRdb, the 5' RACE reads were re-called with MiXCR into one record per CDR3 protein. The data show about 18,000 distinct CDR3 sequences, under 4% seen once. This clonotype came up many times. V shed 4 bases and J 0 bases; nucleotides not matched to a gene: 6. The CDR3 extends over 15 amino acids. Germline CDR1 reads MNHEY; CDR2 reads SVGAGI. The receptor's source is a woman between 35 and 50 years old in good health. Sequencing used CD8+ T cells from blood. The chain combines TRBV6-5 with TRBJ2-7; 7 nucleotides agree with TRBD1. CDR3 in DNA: TGTGCCAGCAGTTTCGACAGGGTAAGCTCCTACGAGCAGTACTTC. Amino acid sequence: CASSFDRVSSYEQYF.